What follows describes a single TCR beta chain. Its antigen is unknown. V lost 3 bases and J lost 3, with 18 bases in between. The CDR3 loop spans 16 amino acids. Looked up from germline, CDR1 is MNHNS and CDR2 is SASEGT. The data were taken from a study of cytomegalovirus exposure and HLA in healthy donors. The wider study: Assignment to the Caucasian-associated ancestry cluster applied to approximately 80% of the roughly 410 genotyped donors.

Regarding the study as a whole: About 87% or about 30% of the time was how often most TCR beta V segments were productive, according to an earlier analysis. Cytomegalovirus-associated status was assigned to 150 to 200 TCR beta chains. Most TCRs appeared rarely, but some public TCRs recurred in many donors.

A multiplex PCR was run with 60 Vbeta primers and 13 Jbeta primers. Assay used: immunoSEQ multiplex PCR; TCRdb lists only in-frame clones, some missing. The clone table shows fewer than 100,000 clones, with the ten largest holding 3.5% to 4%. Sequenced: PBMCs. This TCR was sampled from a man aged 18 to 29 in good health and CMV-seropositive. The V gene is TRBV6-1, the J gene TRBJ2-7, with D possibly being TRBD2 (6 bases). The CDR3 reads CASSDYQGGAGYEQYF. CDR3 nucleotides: TGTGCCAGCAGTGACTATCAAGGAGGGGCGGGCTACGAGCAGTACTTC.